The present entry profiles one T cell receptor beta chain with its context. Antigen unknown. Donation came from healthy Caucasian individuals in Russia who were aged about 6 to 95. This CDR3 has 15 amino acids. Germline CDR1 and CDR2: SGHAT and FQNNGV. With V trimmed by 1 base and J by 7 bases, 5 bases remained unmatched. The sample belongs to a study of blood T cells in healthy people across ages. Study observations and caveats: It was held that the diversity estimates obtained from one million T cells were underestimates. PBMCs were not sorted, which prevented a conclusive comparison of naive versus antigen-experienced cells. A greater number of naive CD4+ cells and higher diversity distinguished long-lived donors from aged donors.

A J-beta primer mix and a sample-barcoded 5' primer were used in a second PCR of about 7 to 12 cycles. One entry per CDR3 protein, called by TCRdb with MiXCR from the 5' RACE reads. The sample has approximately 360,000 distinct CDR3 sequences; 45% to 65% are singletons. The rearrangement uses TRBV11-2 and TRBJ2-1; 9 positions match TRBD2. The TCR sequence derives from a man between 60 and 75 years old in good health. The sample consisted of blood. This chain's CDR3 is CASSLGGGAPNEQFF. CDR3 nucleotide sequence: TGTGCCAGCAGCTTAGGCGGGGGGGCCCCGAATGAGCAGTTCTTC.